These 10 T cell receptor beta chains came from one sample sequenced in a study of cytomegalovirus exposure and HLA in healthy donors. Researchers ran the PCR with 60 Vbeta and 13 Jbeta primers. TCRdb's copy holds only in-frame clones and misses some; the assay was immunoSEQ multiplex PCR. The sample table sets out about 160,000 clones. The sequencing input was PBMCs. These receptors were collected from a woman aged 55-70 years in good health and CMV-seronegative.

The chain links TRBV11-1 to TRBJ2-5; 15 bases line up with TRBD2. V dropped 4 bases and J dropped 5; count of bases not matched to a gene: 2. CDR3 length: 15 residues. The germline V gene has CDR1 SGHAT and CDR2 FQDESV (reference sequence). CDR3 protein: CASSSGLAGGETQYF. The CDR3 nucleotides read TGTGCCAGCAGCTCGGGACTAGCGGGAGGTGAGACCCAGTACTTC. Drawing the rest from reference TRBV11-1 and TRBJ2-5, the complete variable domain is EAEVAQSPRYKITEKSQAVAFWCDPISGHATLYWYRQILGQGPELLVQFQDESVVDDSQLPKDRFSAERLKGVDSTLKIQPAELGDSAMYLCASSSGLAGGETQYFGPGTRLLVL.

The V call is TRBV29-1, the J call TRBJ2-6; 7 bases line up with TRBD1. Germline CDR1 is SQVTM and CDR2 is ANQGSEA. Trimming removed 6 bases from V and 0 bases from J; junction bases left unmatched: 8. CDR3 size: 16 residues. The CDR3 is CSVRTGISSGANVLTF. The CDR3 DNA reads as TGCAGCGTCAGGACAGGAATAAGCTCTGGGGCCAACGTCCTGACTTTC.

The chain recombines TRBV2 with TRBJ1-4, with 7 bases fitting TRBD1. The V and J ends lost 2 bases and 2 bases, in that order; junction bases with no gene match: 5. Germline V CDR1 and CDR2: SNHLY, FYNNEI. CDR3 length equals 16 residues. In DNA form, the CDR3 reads TGTGCCAGCAGTGAAAGAGGGGGCCGGACTAATGAAAAACTGTTTTTT. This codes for CASSERGGRTNEKLFF.

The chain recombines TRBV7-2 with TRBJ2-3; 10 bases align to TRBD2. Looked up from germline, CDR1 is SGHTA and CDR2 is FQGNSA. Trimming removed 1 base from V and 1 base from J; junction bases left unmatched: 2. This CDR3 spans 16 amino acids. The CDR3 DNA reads TGTGCCAGCAGCTTAGATCTAGCGGGAGGCACAGATACGCAGTATTTT. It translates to CASSLDLAGGTDTQYF.

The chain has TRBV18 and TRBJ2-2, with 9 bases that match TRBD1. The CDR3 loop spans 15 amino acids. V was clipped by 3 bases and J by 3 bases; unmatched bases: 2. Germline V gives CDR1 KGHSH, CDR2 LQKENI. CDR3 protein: CASSPGDRDTGELFF. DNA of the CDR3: TGTGCCAGCTCACCGGGGGACAGGGACACCGGGGAGCTGTTTTTT.

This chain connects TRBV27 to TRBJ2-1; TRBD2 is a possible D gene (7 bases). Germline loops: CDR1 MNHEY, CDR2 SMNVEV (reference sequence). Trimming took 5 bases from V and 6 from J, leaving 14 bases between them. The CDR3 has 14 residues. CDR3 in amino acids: CASSLGGAVNEQFF. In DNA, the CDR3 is TGTGCCAGCAGTCTAGGGGGGGCCGTCAATGAGCAGTTCTTC.

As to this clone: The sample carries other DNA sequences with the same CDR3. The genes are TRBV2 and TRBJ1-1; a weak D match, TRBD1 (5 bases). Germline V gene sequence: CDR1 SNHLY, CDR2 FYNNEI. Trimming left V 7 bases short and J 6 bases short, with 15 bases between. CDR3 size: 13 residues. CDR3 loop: CASNDDQGAEAFF. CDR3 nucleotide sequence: TGTGCCAGCAACGATGACCAGGGCGCTGAAGCTTTCTTT.

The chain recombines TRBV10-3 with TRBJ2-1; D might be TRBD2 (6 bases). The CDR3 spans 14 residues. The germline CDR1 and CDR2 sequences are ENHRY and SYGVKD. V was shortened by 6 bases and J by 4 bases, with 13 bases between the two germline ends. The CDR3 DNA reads TGTGCCATCAGAGAACTAGCTCAGTACAATGAGCAGTTCTTC. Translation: CAIRELAQYNEQFF.

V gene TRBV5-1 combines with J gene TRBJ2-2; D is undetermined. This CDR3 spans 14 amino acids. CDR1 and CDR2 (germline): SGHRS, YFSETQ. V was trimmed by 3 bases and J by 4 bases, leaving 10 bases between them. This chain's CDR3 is CASSYSSSTGELFF. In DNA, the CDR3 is TGCGCCAGCAGCTACTCGTCGAGCACCGGGGAGCTGTTTTTT.

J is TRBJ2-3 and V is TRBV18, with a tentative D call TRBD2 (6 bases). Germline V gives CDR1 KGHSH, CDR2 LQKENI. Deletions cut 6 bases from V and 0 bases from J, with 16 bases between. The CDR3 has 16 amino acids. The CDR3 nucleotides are TGTGCCAGCTCCAGCGAACCGGGAGCTAGCACAGATACGCAGTATTTT. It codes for CASSSEPGASTDTQYF.